This T cell receptor beta chain was retrieved from a study of OX40 agonist ivuxolimab in advanced cancers. The table came from immunoSEQ multiplex PCR; TCRdb's copy has only in-frame clones and leaves some out. The sample carries about 69,000 clones, about nine tenths recorded once. General study findings and limits: The study observed clonal expansion of CD4+ and CD8+ blood T cells by week 6 at 0.1 to 3.0 mg/kg.

For this clone: What it recognizes is unknown.

Cycle 7 day 1, cycle 4 day 1, and baseline were the timepoints at which blood was sampled. CDR1 and CDR2 from the germline V gene are MDHEN and SYDVKM. This CDR3 is built from 16 residues. V shed 5 bases, J shed 0 bases, and the junction held 4 bases outside the gene matches. The genes are TRBV28 and TRBJ2-6; the match to TRBD1 covers 7 bases. The sequencing used CD4+ or CD8+ T cells sorted from blood, collected in a trial of the OX40 agonist ivuxolimab. This clonotype was sampled from an adult with an advanced solid tumor such as melanoma, head and neck, liver or kidney cancer. CDR3 protein: CASSPTGRSGANVLTF. In DNA, the CDR3 is TGTGCCAGCAGTCCGACAGGGCGCTCTGGGGCCAACGTCCTGACTTTC.